A selection of T cell receptor beta chains follows, all from one sample in a study of OX40 agonist ivuxolimab in advanced cancers. The method was immunoSEQ multiplex PCR; TCRdb's version includes in-frame clones alone and lacks a portion of them. The data hold 60,000 to 75,000 clones, with approximately 90% observed a single time. Here the sequenced sample was CD4+ or CD8+ T cells sorted from blood, taken in a trial of the OX40 agonist ivuxolimab. All receptors come from an adult with an advanced solid tumor such as melanoma, head and neck, liver or kidney cancer. Each CDR3 is given with its conserved first and last residue. D genes are given only for firm matches. Size is stated for part of the rows, as once, few or many counts, or as a class when the clone is expanded.

v_call	clone_size	cdr3_length	d_call	j_call	cdr3_aa	cdr3_nt
TRBV7-2	once	15	TRBD2	TRBJ2-3	CASSTRGGGADTQYF	TGTGCCAGCAGCACGCGCGGGGGGGGAGCAGATACGCAGTATTTT
TRBV28	once	13	.	TRBJ1-5	CASSFDSNQPQHF	TGTGCCAGCAGTTTTGATAGCAATCAGCCCCAGCATTTT
TRBV7-9	.	15	.	TRBJ2-3	CASSSDKGVLDTQYF	TGTGCCAGCAGCTCCGATAAGGGGGTGTTAGATACGCAGTATTTT
TRBV5-1	.	16	.	TRBJ2-7	CASSPMGGGAGVEQYF	TGCGCCAGCAGCCCCATGGGAGGGGGGGCCGGAGTTGAGCAGTACTTC
TRBV6-5	.	15	.	TRBJ2-7	CASSQGTGALGEQYF	TGTGCCAGCAGTCAAGGGACCGGGGCGTTAGGCGAGCAGTACTTC
TRBV19	.	14	.	TRBJ2-7	CASSILSDSQEQYF	TGTGCCAGTAGTATCCTCTCGGACAGTCAAGAGCAGTACTTC
TRBV19	.	12	.	TRBJ1-4	CASSPLDEKLFF	TGTGCCAGTAGTCCTCTCGATGAAAAACTGTTTTTT
TRBV19	.	15	TRBD1	TRBJ1-2	CASSTGQGINYGYTF	TGTGCCAGTAGTACGGGACAGGGCATTAACTATGGCTACACCTTC
TRBV5-1	.	13	.	TRBJ2-5	CASSLEWLQTQYF	TGCGCCAGCAGCTTGGAATGGCTCCAGACCCAGTACTTC
TRBV7-2	.	15	TRBD1	TRBJ1-1	CASSRTGGSNTEAFF	TGTGCCAGCAGCCGGACAGGGGGTTCGAACACTGAAGCTTTCTTT
TRBV27	.	13	TRBD1	TRBJ2-5	CASWYRGQETQYF	TGTGCCAGCTGGTACAGGGGCCAAGAGACCCAGTACTTC
TRBV6-5	.	15	TRBD1	TRBJ1-3	CASSYARDSGNTIYF	TGTGCCAGCAGTTACGCCCGGGACAGCGGAAACACCATATATTTT
TRBV25-1	.	15	TRBD1	TRBJ1-2	CASSGYLDRGGGYTF	TGTGCCAGCAGTGGCTACCTTGACAGGGGTGGAGGCTACACCTTC
TRBV6-5	.	14	.	TRBJ1-6	CASSYTADNSPLHF	TGTGCCAGCAGCTACACGGCGGATAATTCACCCCTCCACTTT
TRBV9	few	20	TRBD2	TRBJ2-5	CASSAGLAGGFPTGQETQYF	TGTGCCAGCAGCGCGGGACTAGCGGGGGGTTTTCCCACCGGGCAAGAGACCCAGTACTTC
TRBV9	once	14	.	TRBJ2-5	CASSVRINPETQYF	TGTGCCAGCAGCGTAAGGATCAACCCGGAGACCCAGTACTTC
TRBV4-2	.	13	.	TRBJ1-1	CASSQDLRAEAFF	TGTGCCAGCAGCCAAGATCTCAGAGCTGAAGCTTTCTTT
TRBV29-1	once	13	TRBD2	TRBJ2-2	CSAIAGAHGELFF	TGCAGCGCAATAGCGGGGGCCCACGGGGAGCTGTTTTTT
TRBV4-1	.	16	TRBD1	TRBJ1-1	CASSTPWGQMNTEAFF	TGCGCCAGCAGCACCCCTTGGGGACAGATGAACACTGAAGCTTTCTTT
TRBV4-1	.	16	.	TRBJ2-2	CASSRFIGTNTGELFF	TGCGCCAGCAGCCGGTTTATAGGGACGAACACCGGGGAGCTGTTTTTT
TRBV4-2	.	13	.	TRBJ1-1	CASSQKQDTEAFF	TGTGCCAGCAGCCAAAAACAGGACACTGAAGCTTTCTTT
TRBV7-9	.	12	.	TRBJ1-1	CASRSENTEAFF	TGTGCCAGTCGATCAGAGAACACTGAAGCTTTCTTT
TRBV2	.	12	.	TRBJ1-2	CASSEGTLGYTF	TGTGCCAGCAGTGAAGGAACTCTGGGCTACACCTTC
TRBV2	.	16	.	TRBJ1-3	CASSEFGGAGGNTIYF	TGTGCCAGCAGTGAATTCGGGGGCGCGGGAGGAAACACCATATATTTT
TRBV10-3	.	14	.	TRBJ2-5	CAISESGGMEAQYF	TGTGCCATCAGTGAGTCGGGGGGTATGGAGGCCCAGTACTTC
TRBV7-2	.	16	.	TRBJ2-7	CASSLVPGEGNYEQYF	TGTGCCAGCAGCTTGGTACCAGGGGAAGGAAACTACGAGCAGTACTTC
TRBV6-1	.	14	.	TRBJ2-1	CASSEQFGENEQFF	TGTGCCAGCAGTGAACAGTTTGGAGAGAATGAGCAGTTCTTC
TRBV6-5	.	13	.	TRBJ1-3	CASRNLAGNTIYF	TGTGCCAGCAGAAATTTGGCTGGAAACACCATATATTTT